This T cell receptor (beta chain) came from a study of TIL therapy for anti-PD-1-resistant metastatic lung cancer (dated by TCRdb to about 2021). About the full investigation: A median age of about 57 years (range about 35-75) and a median tumor PD-L1 proportion score of 6% to 7% were recorded among enrolled patients. Most of the cohort had lung adenocarcinoma, including a few EGFR-mutant tumors and two ALK-rearranged tumors, and half of the patients were either current or former smokers. A median non-synonymous tumor mutation burden of about 1.6 mutations per megabase was determined across the cohort by whole-exome sequencing. Tumor and peripheral blood T cell receptor beta sequencing was used to track clonotypes across tumor, expanded TIL product and serial blood samples.

What the work shows at the level of the full study, not this receptor alone: High clonal turnover was observed in TIL culture, with many enriched product clones not detected in the baseline tumor, which suggested clonal contraction rather than faithful expansion. The cohort was highly selected, with more treatment-naive, never-smoker and oncogene-addicted patients than typical, limiting generalizability. Higher clonality and lower diversity were observed in expanded TIL cultures than in baseline intratumoral T cells (median clonality around 5.7% vs 31%, p < 0.0001). The study protocol defined all tumor marker inferences as exploratory.

The germline V gene yields SGHRS for CDR1 and YFSETQ for CDR2. From cysteine to phenylalanine, the CDR3 is 15 amino acids long. Only the CDR3 DNA is retained, 45 bases long and in frame from the first base. Trimming removed 3 bases from V and 2 bases from J; the gene matches leave 5 bases unexplained. TCR beta CDR3 regions were amplified from genomic DNA with the immunoSEQ v3 hsTCRB kit using bias-controlled multiplex PCR. The TCR libraries were sequenced on an Illumina NextSeq 500 to about 1.8 million read pairs for survey level or about 5-6 million read pairs for deep level. As for the original processing: V, D and J genes were assigned, non-productive sequences were removed, and clonality was reported by immunoSEQ Analyzer software. Repertoires were compared by productive Simpson clonality and by the Morisita overlap index of productive TRB rearrangements between infused TIL and blood. The source is immuneACCESS, and TCRdb retained only in-frame sequences with V and J called. Part of the clones is not carried over; for the studies checked, unresolved V genes explain less than half of this, and the remainder is unexplained. The V and J calls and the clone size are those of that table, but D and trimming were determined from the DNA. The sample data list 95,000 or so clones, and 50% to 70% of these were observed just once. The ten largest account for about a tenth of the sample.

What this sample's time point label stands for: pre-treatment sample, taken before nivolumab and TIL therapy. Excised metastases, mostly pleural nodules or supraclavicular lymph nodes, were used as baseline tumor samples and were taken from the same resection from which TIL were grown. Tumors were harvested before any PD-1/PD-L1 blockade; patients then received nivolumab, and those progressing received lymphodepletion, expanded TIL infusion and IL-2. Adults with stage 4 NSCLC were enrolled from 2017 to early 2020 in a dual-center phase I trial. The samples were drawn from an open-label, single-arm phase I trial testing tumor-infiltrating lymphocyte therapy combined with nivolumab in advanced non-small cell lung cancer. Portions of each resected tumor were snap-frozen in liquid nitrogen and were stored at -80 degrees C. Tumor regions of interest were selected on H&E sections using laser-capture macrodissection, ground into around 16 mg aliquots, and extracted using Qiagen Allprep kits.

This clone was observed once. It lacks a known antigen. Base qualities were left out, and no much larger clone turns up one base away. The TCR originated in a person aged 25 to 79 with non-small cell lung cancer. The sequence is built from TRBV5-1 and TRBJ2-1; the junction holds 7 bases that match TRBD1. Sequenced here: tumor tissue, sampled at baseline. The nucleotide sequence reads as follows: TGCGCCAGCAGCTCAACAGGGGATACCTACAATGAGCAGTTCTTC. This translates into CASSSTGDTYNEQFF.